The rows below give T cell receptor beta chains drawn from one sample of a study of cytomegalovirus exposure and HLA in healthy donors. Using immunoSEQ multiplex PCR, the repertoire was profiled, and TCRdb retains in-frame clones only, with some absent. The top ten clones hold around 0.93% of a sample with roughly 170,000 clones, 84% of them seen once. The sequenced sample was PBMCs. Every receptor here comes from a man younger than 40 in good health and CMV-seronegative. The CDR3 runs from the conserved cysteine through the conserved F or W. A D gene is named only where the DNA matches it firmly. A clone size is listed for some rows: how often the clone was seen (once, few, many), or a class if it is expanded.

DNA	CDR3	D	size	V	J
TGTGCCAGCAGCTTAGAGGGCGGACAGTTGCACTCTGGAAACACCATATATTTT	CASSLEGGQLHSGNTIYF	NA	once	TRBV11-2	TRBJ1-3
TGTGCCAGCAGTGGTGGGGGGGAGACAGATACGCAGTATTTT	CASSGGGETDTQYF	TRBD2	NA	TRBV6-1	TRBJ2-3
TGTGCCAGCAGCTTATACCATCAGGGGGATACGCAGTATTTT	CASSLYHQGDTQYF	NA	once	TRBV7-2	TRBJ2-3
TGTGCCAGTATGAGGGGGGGGGCGTCCAATGAGCAGTTCTTC	CASMRGGASNEQFF	NA	NA	TRBV19	TRBJ2-1
TGTGCCAGCAGGGGGACAGTAGCCTACGAGCAGTACTTC	CASRGTVAYEQYF	TRBD1	few	TRBV2	TRBJ2-7
TGTGCCAGCAGCTCTCCCGGGACAGGGTTCTACAATGAGCAGTTCTTC	CASSSPGTGFYNEQFF	TRBD1	NA	TRBV5-6	TRBJ2-1
TGTTCCAGCAGCTCGCTCCCCGGGACAGAAAACACCGGGGAGCTGTTTTTT	CSSSSLPGTENTGELFF	TRBD1	once	TRBV7-9	TRBJ2-2
TGTGCCAGCAGCGTAGATAACGGACACACAGATACGCAGTATTTT	CASSVDNGHTDTQYF	NA	NA	TRBV9	TRBJ2-3
TGTGCCAGCAGTGAGAGGTTTGGGGCTCCCTATGGCTACACCTTC	CASSERFGAPYGYTF	NA	NA	TRBV6-1	TRBJ1-2
TGTGCCAGCAGCCCGAGAGCCCATAGCGCCATCGGGGAGCTGTTTTTT	CASSPRAHSAIGELFF	NA	NA	TRBV9	TRBJ2-2
TGTGCCAGTAGTTCTCCCCGGACAGAAACAGATACGCAGTATTTT	CASSSPRTETDTQYF	NA	NA	TRBV19	TRBJ2-3
TGTTCCAGCAGCTCGGGACAGGGAGGGCGTCAGCCCCAGCATTTT	CSSSSGQGGRQPQHF	TRBD1	once	TRBV7-9	TRBJ1-5
TGTGCCAGCAGCGACGGGACTTATGGCTACACCTTC	CASSDGTYGYTF	NA	NA	TRBV9	TRBJ1-2
TGTGCCAGCTCACTAGGGACAGGGGGCGAACAGCCCCAGCATTTT	CASSLGTGGEQPQHF	TRBD1	NA	TRBV18	TRBJ1-5
TGTGCCAGCAGAACCGGGACTAGCGGGGGGTACGAGCAGTACTTC	CASRTGTSGGYEQYF	TRBD2	NA	TRBV6-5	TRBJ2-7
TGCGCCAGCAGCTATTATCCTCCGGGACAAGGATACACTGAAGCTTTCTTT	CASSYYPPGQGYTEAFF	NA	NA	TRBV5-1	TRBJ1-1
TGTGCCAGCAGCTTGATGGGGAGCTCCTATAATTCACCCCTCCACTTT	CASSLMGSSYNSPLHF	NA	once	TRBV5-5	TRBJ1-6
TGTGCCAGCAGCGTATCCCCCACAGGGTATAGCACAGATACGCAGTATTTT	CASSVSPTGYSTDTQYF	NA	once	TRBV9	TRBJ2-3
TGTGCCAGCTCCGGCCCTAGCGGGGGGGCCGCCGAGCAGTACTTC	CASSGPSGGAAEQYF	TRBD2	NA	TRBV2	TRBJ2-7
TGTGCCAGCAGCCCAGGGGCCCTAGCCCAAAACACCGGGGAGCTGTTTTTT	CASSPGALAQNTGELFF	NA	NA	TRBV7-9	TRBJ2-2
TGTGCCAGCAGCCCAAATGAGGTAGATACGCAGTATTTT	CASSPNEVDTQYF	NA	NA	TRBV5-6	TRBJ2-3
TGTGCCAGCAGCACCCGCACCGGGATCTATGGCTACACCTTC	CASSTRTGIYGYTF	NA	NA	TRBV5-4	TRBJ1-2
TGTGCCAGCTCACCATTAGGCACCGGGAGCGGGAGGGCCAATGAGCAGTTCTTC	CASSPLGTGSGRANEQFF	TRBD2	NA	TRBV18	TRBJ2-1
TGTGCCAGCAGTTTAGGGGGGGGTGGGCAGGGGCTCTATGGCTACACCTTC	CASSLGGGGQGLYGYTF	NA	NA	TRBV28	TRBJ1-2
TGTGCCAGCAGCCCAGGACAGGAAGAAGGCTACACCTTC	CASSPGQEEGYTF	TRBD1	NA	TRBV11-3	TRBJ1-2
TGTGCCAGTAGTATCGGGGGTGTAACTAATGAAAAACTGTTTTTT	CASSIGGVTNEKLFF	NA	NA	TRBV19	TRBJ1-4
TGCGCCAGCAGCCAACCTGCTAGGGGTAATGAAAAACTGTTTTTT	CASSQPARGNEKLFF	NA	NA	TRBV4-1	TRBJ1-4
TGTGCCAGTAGTGTATCGGCGGGGAAGGGCGGGGAGCTGTTTTTT	CASSVSAGKGGELFF	NA	once	TRBV19	TRBJ2-2
TGTGCCAGCAGCACGGGACTAGCGGGAGATGAGCAGTTCTTC	CASSTGLAGDEQFF	TRBD2	NA	TRBV7-8	TRBJ2-1